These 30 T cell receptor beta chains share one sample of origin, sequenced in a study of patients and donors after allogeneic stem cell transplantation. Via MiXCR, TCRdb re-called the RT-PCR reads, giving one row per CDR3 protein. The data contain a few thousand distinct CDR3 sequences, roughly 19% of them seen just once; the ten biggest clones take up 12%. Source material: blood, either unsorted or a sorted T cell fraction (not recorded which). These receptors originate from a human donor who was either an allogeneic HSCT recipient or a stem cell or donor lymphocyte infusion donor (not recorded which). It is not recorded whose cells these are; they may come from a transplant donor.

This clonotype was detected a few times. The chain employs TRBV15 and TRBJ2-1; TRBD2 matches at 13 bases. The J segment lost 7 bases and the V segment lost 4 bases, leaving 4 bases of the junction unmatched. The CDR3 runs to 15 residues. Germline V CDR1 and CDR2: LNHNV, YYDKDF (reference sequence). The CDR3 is CATSKLAGGQNEQFF. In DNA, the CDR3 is TGTGCCACCAGCAAACTAGCGGGGGGGCAAAATGAGCAGTTCTTC.

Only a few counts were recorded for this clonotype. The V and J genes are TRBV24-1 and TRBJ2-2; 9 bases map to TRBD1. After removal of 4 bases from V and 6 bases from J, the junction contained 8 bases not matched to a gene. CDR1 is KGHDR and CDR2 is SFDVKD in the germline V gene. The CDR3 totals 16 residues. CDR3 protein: CATSDQGQGRAGELFF. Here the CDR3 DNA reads TGTGCCACCAGTGACCAGGGACAGGGCCGGGCCGGGGAGCTGTTTTTT.

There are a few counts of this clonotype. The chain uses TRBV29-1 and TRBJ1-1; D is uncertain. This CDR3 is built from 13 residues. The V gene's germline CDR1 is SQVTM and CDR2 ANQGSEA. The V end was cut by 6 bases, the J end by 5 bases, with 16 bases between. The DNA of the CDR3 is TGCAGCGTCGCCTTTACCAGTGGAACTGAAGCTTTCTTT. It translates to CSVAFTSGTEAFF.

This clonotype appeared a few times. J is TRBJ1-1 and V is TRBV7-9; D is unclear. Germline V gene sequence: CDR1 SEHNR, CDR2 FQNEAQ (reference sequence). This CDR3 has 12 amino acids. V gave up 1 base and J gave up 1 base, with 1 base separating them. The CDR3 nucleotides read TGTGCCAGCAGCTTAGAGAACACTGAAGCTTTCTTT. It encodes CASSLENTEAFF. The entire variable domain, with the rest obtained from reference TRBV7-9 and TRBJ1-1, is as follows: DTGVSQNPRHKITKRGQNVTFRCDPISEHNRLYWYRQTLGQGPEFLTYFQNEAQLEKSRLLSDRFSAERPKGSFSTLEIQRTEQGDSAMYLCASSLENTEAFFGQGTRLTVV.

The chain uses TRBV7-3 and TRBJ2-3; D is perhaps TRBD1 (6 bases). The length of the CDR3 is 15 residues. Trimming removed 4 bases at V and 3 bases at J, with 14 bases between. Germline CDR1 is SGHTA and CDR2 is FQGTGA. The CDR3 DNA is TGTGCCAGCAGCTCGTCCGGGACACCAACAGATACGCAGTATTTT. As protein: CASSSSGTPTDTQYF.

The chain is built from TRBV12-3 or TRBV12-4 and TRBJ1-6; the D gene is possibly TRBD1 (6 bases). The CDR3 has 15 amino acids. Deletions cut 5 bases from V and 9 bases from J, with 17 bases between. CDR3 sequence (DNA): TGTGCCAGCAGTAGGAGCGACAGGATGGTTTCACCCCTCCACTTT. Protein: CASSRSDRMVSPLHF.

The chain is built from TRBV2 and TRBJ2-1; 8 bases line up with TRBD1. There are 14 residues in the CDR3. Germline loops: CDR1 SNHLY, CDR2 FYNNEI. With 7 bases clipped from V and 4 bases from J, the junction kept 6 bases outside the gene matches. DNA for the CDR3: TGTGCCAGCACCGGACAGGGAGCTTACAATGAGCAGTTCTTC. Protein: CASTGQGAYNEQFF.

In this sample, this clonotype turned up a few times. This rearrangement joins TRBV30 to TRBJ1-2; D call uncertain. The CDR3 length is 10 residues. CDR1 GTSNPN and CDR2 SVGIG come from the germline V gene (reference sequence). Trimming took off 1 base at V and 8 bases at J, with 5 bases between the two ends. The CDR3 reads CAWSGSGYTF. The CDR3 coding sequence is TGTGCCTGGAGTGGGAGCGGCTACACCTTC. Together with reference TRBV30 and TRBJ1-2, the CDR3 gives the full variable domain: SQTIHQWPATLVQPVGSPLSLECTVEGTSNPNLYWYRQAAGRGLQLLFYSVGIGQISSEVPQNLSASRPQDRQFILSSKKLLLSDSGFYLCAWSGSGYTFGSGTRLTVV.

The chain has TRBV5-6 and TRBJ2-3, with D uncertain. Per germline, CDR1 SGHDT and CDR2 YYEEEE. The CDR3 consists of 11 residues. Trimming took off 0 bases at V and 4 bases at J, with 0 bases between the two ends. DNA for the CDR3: TGTGCCAGCAGCTTGGCAGATACGCAGTATTTT. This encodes CASSLADTQYF.

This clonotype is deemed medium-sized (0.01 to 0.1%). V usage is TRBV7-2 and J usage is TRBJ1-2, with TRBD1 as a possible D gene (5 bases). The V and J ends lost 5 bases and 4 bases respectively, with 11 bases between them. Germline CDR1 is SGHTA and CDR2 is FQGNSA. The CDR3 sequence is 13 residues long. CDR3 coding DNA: TGTGCCAGCAGCCCTCAAAGGGGCTATGGCTACACCTTC. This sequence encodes CASSPQRGYGYTF.

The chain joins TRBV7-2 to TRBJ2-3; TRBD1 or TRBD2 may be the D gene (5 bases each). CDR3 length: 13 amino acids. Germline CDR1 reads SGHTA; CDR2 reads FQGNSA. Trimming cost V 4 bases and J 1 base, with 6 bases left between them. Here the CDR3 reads CASSSGRTDTQYF. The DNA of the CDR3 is TGTGCCAGCAGCTCGGGACGCACAGATACGCAGTATTTT.

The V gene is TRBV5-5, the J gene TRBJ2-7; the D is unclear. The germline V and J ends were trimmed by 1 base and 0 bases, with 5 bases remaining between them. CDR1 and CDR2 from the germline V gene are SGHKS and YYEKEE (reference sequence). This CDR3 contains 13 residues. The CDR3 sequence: CASSLPLSYEQYF. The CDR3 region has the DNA TGTGCCAGCAGCTTGCCCCTCTCCTACGAGCAGTACTTC.

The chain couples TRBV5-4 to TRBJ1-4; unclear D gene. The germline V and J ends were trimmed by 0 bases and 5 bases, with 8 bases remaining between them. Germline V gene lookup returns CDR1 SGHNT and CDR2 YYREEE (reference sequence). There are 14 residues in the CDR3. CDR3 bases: TGTGCCAGCAGCTTGGGACGGGTGAATGAAAAACTGTTTTTT. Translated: CASSLGRVNEKLFF. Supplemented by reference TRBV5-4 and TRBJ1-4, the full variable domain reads ETGVTQSPTHLIKTRGQQVTLRCSSQSGHNTVSWYQQALGQGPQFIFQYYREEENGRGNFPPRFSGLQFPNYSSELNVNALELDDSALYLCASSLGRVNEKLFFGSGTQLSVL.

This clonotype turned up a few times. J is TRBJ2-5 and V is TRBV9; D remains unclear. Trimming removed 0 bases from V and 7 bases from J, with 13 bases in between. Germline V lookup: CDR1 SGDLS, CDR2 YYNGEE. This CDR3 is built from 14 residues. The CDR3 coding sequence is TGTGCCAGCAGCGTAGAGCCGGGTACAGCGACCCAGTACTTC. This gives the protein CASSVEPGTATQYF. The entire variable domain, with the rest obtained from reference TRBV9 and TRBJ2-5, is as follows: DSGVTQTPKHLITATGQRVTLRCSPRSGDLSVYWYQQSLDQGLQFLIQYYNGEERAKGNILERFSAQQFPDLHSELNLSSLELGDSALYFCASSVEPGTATQYFGPGTRLLVL.

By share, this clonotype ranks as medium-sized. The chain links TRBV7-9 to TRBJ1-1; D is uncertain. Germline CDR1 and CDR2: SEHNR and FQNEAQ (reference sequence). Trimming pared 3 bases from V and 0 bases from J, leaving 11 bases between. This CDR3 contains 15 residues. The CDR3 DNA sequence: TGTGCCAGCAGCTTTAGCTCGGGGATGAACACTGAAGCTTTCTTT. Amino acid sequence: CASSFSSGMNTEAFF.

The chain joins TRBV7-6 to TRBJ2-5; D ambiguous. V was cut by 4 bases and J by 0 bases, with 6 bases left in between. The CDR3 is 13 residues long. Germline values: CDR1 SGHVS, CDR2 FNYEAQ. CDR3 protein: CASSSSNQETQYF. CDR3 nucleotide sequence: TGTGCCAGCAGCTCAAGTAACCAAGAGACCCAGTACTTC. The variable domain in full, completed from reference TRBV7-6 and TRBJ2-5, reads GAGVSQSPRYKVTKRGQDVALRCDPISGHVSLYWYRQALGQGPEFLTYFNYEAQQDKSGLPNDRFSAERPEGSISTLTIQRTEQRDSAMYRCASSSSNQETQYFGPGTRLLVL.

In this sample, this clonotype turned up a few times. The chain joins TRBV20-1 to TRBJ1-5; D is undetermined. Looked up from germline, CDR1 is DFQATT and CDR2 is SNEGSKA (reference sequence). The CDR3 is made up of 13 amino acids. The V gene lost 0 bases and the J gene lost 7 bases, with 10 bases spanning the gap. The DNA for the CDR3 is TGCAGTGCTAGAGATCTGGAGTTCCAGCCCCAGCATTTT. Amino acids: CSARDLEFQPQHF.

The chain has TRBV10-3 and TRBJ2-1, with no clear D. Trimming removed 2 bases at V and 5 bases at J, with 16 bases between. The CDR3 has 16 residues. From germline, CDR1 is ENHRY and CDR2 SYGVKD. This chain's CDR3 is CAISEPRIASDNEQFF. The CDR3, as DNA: TGTGCCATCAGTGAGCCCAGGATTGCTTCGGACAATGAGCAGTTCTTC.

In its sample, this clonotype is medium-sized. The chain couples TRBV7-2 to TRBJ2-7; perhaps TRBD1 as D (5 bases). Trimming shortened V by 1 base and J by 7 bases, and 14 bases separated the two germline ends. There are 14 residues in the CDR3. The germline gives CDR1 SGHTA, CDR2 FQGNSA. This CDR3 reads CASSLVGRGLEQYF. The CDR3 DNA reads TGTGCCAGCAGCTTAGTCGGTAGGGGATTGGAGCAGTACTTC.

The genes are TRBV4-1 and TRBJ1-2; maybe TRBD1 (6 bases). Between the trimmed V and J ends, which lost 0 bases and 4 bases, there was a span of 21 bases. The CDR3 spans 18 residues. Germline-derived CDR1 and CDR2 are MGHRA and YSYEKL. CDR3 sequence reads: CASSQEGQGRVHGYGYTF. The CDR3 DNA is TGCGCCAGCAGCCAAGAAGGGCAGGGGCGGGTTCATGGCTATGGCTACACCTTC.

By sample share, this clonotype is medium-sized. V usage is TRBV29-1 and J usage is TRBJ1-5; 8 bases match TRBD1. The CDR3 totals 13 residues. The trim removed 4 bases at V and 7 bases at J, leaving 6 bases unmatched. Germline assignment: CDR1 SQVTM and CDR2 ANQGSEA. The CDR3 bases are TGCAGCGTTGCGGGCGACAGGGGACAGCCCCAGCATTTT. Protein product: CSVAGDRGQPQHF.

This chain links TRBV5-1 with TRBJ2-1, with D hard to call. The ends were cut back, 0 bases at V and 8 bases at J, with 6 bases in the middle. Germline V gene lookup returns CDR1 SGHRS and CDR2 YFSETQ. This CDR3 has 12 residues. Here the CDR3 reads CASSLASDEQFF. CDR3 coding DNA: TGCGCCAGCAGCTTGGCGTCAGATGAGCAGTTCTTC.

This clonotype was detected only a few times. The CDR3 region is CASSRDRGYNEQFF. The CDR3 DNA sequence: TGTGCCAGCAGCAGGGACAGGGGATACAATGAGCAGTTCTTC. This chain connects TRBV7-3 to TRBJ2-1, with 10 bases identical to TRBD1. V lost 5 bases, J lost 4 bases, and 2 bases stayed unmatched. Germline V gene data show CDR1 as SGHTA and CDR2 as FQGTGA. The CDR3 extends over 14 amino acids.

The CDR3 reads CASSYAAGVAEAFF. CDR3 nucleotides: TGTGCCAGCAGTTACGCGGCAGGCGTCGCTGAAGCTTTCTTT. This chain links TRBV6-2 or TRBV6-3 with TRBJ1-1, with D hard to call. From germline, CDR1 is MNHEY and CDR2 SVGEGT. The CDR3 runs 14 residues. The V end lost 2 bases, the J end lost 6 bases, and 13 bases lay between the germline ends.

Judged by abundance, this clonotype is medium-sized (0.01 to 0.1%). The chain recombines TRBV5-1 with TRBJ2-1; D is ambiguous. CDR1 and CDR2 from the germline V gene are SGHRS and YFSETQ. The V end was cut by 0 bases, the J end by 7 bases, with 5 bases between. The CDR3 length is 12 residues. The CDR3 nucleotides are TGCGCCAGCAGCTTGGGGGATAATGAGCAGTTCTTC. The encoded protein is CASSLGDNEQFF.

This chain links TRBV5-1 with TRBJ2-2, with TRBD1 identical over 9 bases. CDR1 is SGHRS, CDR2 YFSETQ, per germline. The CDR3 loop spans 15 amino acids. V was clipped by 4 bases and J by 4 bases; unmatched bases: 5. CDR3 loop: CASSVDRGSTGELFF. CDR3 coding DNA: TGCGCCAGCAGCGTTGACAGGGGGAGCACCGGGGAGCTGTTTTTT.

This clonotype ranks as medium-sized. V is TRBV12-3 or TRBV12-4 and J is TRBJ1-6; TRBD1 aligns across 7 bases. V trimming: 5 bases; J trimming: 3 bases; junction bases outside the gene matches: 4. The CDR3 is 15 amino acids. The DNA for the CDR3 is TGTGCCAGCAGTCCGGGACAGCACTATAATTCACCCCTCCACTTT. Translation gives CASSPGQHYNSPLHF.

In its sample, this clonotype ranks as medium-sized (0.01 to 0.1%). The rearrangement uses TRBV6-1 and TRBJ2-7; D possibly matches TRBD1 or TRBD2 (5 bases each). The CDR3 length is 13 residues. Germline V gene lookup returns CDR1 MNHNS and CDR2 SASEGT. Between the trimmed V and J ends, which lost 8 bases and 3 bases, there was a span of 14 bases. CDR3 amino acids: CASGRDHLYEQYF. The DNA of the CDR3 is TGTGCCAGCGGCCGGGACCATCTCTACGAGCAGTACTTC.

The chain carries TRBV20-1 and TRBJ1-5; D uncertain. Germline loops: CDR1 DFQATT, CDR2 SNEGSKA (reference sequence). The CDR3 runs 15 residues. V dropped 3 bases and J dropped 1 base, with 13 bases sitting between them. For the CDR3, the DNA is TGCAGTGCTAGTAGGACTTTGGGGAGCAATCAGCCCCAGCATTTT. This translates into CSASRTLGSNQPQHF.

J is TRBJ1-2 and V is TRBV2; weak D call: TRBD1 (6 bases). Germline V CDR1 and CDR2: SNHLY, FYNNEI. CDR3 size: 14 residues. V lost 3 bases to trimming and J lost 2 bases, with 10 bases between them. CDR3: CASSEGDTNYGYTF. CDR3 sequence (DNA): TGTGCCAGCAGTGAGGGGGACACGAACTATGGCTACACCTTC.